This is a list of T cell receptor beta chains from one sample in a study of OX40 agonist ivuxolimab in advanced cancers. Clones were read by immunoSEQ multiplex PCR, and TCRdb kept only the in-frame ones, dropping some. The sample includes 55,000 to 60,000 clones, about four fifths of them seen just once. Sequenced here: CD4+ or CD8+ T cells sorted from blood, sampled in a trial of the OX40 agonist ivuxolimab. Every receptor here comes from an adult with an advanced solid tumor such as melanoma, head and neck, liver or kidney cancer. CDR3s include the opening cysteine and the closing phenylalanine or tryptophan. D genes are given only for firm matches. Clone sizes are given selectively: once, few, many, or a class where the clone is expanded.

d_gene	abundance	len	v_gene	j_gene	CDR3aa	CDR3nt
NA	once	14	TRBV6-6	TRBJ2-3	CASRSGLSTDTQYF	TGTGCCAGCAGATCCGGACTATCCACAGATACGCAGTATTTT
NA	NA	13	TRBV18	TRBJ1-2	CASSVDGTYGYTF	TGTGCCAGCTCAGTCGACGGGACCTATGGCTACACCTTC
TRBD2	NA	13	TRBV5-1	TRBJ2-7	CASAIAGTNEQYF	TGCGCCAGCGCCATAGCGGGAACAAACGAGCAGTACTTC
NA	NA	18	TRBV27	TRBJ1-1	CASSLYGAGADTDTEAFF	TGTGCCAGCAGTTTATACGGGGCGGGGGCGGATACCGACACTGAAGCTTTCTTT
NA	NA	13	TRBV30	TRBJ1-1	CAWSYFGGTEAFF	TGTGCCTGGAGTTATTTTGGGGGCACTGAAGCTTTCTTT
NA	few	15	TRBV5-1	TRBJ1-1	CASSLDPGRGTEAFF	TGCGCCAGCAGCTTGGATCCGGGGAGGGGCACTGAAGCTTTCTTT
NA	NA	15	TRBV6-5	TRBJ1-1	CASSRLGSMNTEAFF	TGTGCCAGCAGCCGACTAGGTAGCATGAACACTGAAGCTTTCTTT
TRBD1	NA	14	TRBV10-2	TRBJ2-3	CASRGTGNTDTQYF	TGCGCCAGCAGAGGGACAGGCAACACAGATACGCAGTATTTT
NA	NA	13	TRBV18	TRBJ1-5	CASSPGGQEPQHF	TGTGCCAGCTCCCCGGGGGGCCAGGAGCCCCAGCATTTT
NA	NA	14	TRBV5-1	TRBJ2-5	CASRRGQAQETQYF	TGCGCCAGCAGAAGGGGACAAGCCCAAGAGACCCAGTACTTC
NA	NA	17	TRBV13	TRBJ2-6	CASKTGTSHSGANVLTF	TGTGCCAGCAAGACCGGGACAAGTCACTCTGGGGCCAACGTCCTGACTTTC
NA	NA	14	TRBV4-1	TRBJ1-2	CASSQEQGFYGYTF	TGCGCCAGCAGCCAAGAACAGGGCTTCTATGGCTACACCTTC
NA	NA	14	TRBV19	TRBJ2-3	CASSFALGTDTQYF	TGTGCCAGTAGCTTCGCCCTTGGCACAGATACGCAGTATTTT
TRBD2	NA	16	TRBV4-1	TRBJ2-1	CASSHISGSDYNEQFF	TGCGCCAGCAGCCACATTAGCGGGAGTGACTACAATGAGCAGTTCTTC
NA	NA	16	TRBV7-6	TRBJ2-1	CASSLGGRTLLSEQFF	TGTGCCAGCAGCTTAGGGGGACGGACCCTTTTGAGTGAGCAGTTCTTC
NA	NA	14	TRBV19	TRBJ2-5	CASSTDSNQETQYF	TGTGCCAGTAGTACGGACAGTAACCAAGAGACCCAGTACTTC
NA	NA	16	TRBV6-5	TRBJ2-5	CASSYTHPEAGETQYF	TGTGCCAGCAGTTACACCCACCCGGAGGCAGGAGAGACCCAGTACTTC
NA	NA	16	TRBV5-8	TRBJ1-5	CASSGGPGVSNQPQHF	TGTGCCAGCAGCGGGGGGCCGGGGGTCAGCAATCAGCCCCAGCATTTT
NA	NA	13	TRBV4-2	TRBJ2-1	CASSQGDGGFQFF	TGTGCCAGCAGCCAAGGTGATGGAGGATTCCAGTTCTTC
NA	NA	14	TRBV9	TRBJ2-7	CASSVDGGANEQYF	TGTGCCAGCAGCGTAGATGGGGGCGCGAACGAGCAGTACTTC
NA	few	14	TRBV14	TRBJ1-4	CASSLLWADEKLFF	TGTGCCAGCAGCCTGCTTTGGGCAGATGAAAAACTGTTTTTT
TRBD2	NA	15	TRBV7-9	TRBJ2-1	CASSPGLAGDNEQFF	TGTGCCAGCAGCCCAGGACTAGCGGGAGACAATGAGCAGTTCTTC
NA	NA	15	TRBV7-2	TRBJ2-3	CASSTLGYSTDTQYF	TGTGCCAGCAGCACTTTGGGCTACAGCACAGATACGCAGTATTTT
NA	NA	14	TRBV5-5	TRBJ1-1	CASSTMTGGTEAFF	TGTGCCAGCAGCACCATGACCGGGGGCACTGAAGCTTTCTTT
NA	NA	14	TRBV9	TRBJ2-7	CASSTGSGTYEQYF	TGTGCCAGCAGCACCGGCTCAGGGACCTACGAGCAGTACTTC
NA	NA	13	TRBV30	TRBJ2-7	CAWSLGLTYEQYF	TGTGCCTGGAGTTTAGGCCTAACCTACGAGCAGTACTTC
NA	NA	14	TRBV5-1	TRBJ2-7	CASSSGGASYEQYF	TGCGCCAGCAGCTCAGGAGGGGCCTCCTACGAGCAGTACTTC
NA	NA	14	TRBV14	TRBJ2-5	CASSRGLLQETQYF	TGTGCCAGCAGCCGGGGACTCCTCCAAGAGACCCAGTACTTC
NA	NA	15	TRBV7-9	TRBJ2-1	CASSLEGGGYNEQFF	TGTGCCAGCAGCTTAGAGGGGGGCGGATACAATGAGCAGTTCTTC
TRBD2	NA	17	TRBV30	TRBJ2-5	CAWKLAGAFRGGETQYF	TGTGCCTGGAAGTTAGCGGGGGCCTTCCGGGGTGGCGAGACCCAGTACTTC
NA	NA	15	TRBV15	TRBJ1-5	CATSRDGSYDQPQHF	TGTGCCACCAGCAGAGATGGGAGCTATGATCAGCCCCAGCATTTT
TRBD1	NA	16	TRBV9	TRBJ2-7	CASSLRTGGPSYEQYF	TGTGCCAGCAGCTTAAGGACAGGGGGCCCCTCCTACGAGCAGTACTTC
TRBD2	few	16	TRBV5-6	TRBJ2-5	CASLRTSGVLQETQYF	TGTGCCAGCCTTCGGACTAGCGGTGTACTCCAAGAGACCCAGTACTTC
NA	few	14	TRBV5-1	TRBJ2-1	CASSLWGGGGEQFF	TGCGCCAGCAGCTTGTGGGGTGGGGGAGGTGAGCAGTTCTTC
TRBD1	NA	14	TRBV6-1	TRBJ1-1	CASSDRQGNTEAFF	TGTGCCAGCAGTGACAGACAGGGGAACACTGAAGCTTTCTTT
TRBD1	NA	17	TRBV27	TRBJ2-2	CASARQGLGTNTGELFF	TGTGCCAGCGCTAGACAGGGTTTGGGGACGAACACCGGGGAGCTGTTTTTT
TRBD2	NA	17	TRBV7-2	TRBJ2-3	CASSPGTSGGSPDTQYF	TGTGCCAGCAGCCCCGGGACTAGCGGGGGTTCGCCAGATACGCAGTATTTT
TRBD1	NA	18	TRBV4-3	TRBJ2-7	CASSPNLARTGISYEQYF	TGCGCCAGCAGCCCTAATCTCGCCCGGACAGGGATCTCCTACGAGCAGTACTTC
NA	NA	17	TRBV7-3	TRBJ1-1	CASSLSNRNLVHAEAFF	TGTGCCAGCAGCTTATCAAACAGGAACCTAGTGCACGCTGAAGCTTTCTTT
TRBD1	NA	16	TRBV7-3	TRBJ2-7	CASSPTPDRGAYEQYF	TGTGCCAGCAGCCCTACCCCCGACAGGGGGGCCTACGAGCAGTACTTC
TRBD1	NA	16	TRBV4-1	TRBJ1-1	CASSQVWIRGGTEAFF	TGCGCCAGCAGCCAAGTTTGGATCAGGGGGGGCACTGAAGCTTTCTTT
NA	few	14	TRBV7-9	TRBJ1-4	CASSYRQSLEKLFF	TGTGCCAGCAGCTACCGCCAATCTTTGGAAAAACTGTTTTTT
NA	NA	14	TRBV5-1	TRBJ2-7	CASSLLGENYGQYF	TGCGCCAGCAGCTTGCTGGGGGAGAACTACGGGCAGTACTTC
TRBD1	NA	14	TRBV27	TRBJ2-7	CASSLGQGALEQYF	TGTGCCAGCAGTCTTGGACAGGGTGCATTAGAGCAGTACTTC
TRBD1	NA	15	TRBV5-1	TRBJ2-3	CASSFTGVGTDTQYF	TGCGCCAGCAGCTTCACAGGGGTGGGCACAGATACGCAGTATTTT
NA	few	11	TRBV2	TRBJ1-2	CASSEEVGYTF	TGTGCCAGCAGTGAAGAGGTTGGCTACACCTTC
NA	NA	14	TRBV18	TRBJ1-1	CASSPRSLEGEAFF	TGTGCCAGCTCACCAAGGTCCTTGGAGGGTGAAGCTTTCTTT
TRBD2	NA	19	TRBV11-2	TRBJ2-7	CASSSTLPGLAGVAYEQYF	TGTGCCAGCAGCTCCACCCTACCTGGACTAGCGGGGGTGGCCTACGAGCAGTACTTC
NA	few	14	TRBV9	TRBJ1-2	CASSARPGEGGYTF	TGTGCCAGCAGCGCAAGGCCCGGCGAAGGAGGCTACACCTTC